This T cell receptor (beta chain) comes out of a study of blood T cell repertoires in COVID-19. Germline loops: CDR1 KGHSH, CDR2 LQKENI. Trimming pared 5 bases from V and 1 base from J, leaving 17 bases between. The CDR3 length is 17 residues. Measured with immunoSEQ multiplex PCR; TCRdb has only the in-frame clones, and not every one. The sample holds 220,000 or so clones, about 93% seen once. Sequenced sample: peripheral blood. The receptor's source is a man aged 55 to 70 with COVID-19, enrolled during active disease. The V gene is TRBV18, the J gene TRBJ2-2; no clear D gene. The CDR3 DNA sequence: TGTGCCAGCTCAACCCCCCTTTTGGCAGAGAACACCGGGGAGCTGTTTTTT. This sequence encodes CASSTPLLAENTGELFF.